These 13 T cell receptor beta chains were all obtained from the same sample, sequenced in a study of spatial heterogeneity in lung cancer. MiXCR, applied by TCRdb to the 5' RACE reads, yields one record per CDR3 protein. The top ten hold 43% of the sample, which has roughly 39,000 distinct CDR3 sequences, 6% to 7% seen once. This sample's time point: sample taken at primary tumor resection. Unsorted whole RNA samples from tumor, nontumor lung or frozen PBMC were sequenced. Here the sequenced sample was PBMCs, taken at surgery. All receptors come from a female donor with early-stage non-small cell lung cancer.

The chain joins TRBV6-1 to TRBJ1-1; D possibly corresponds to TRBD1 (6 bases). This CDR3 comprises 17 residues. CDR1 and CDR2 from the germline V gene are MNHNS and SASEGT. Trimming shortened V by 0 bases and J by 0 bases, and 14 bases separated the two germline ends. The CDR3 region has the DNA TGTGCCAGCAGTGAAGCAATGGTACAGGGAATGAACACTGAAGCTTTCTTT. This translates into CASSEAMVQGMNTEAFF.

The sample holds many counts of this clonotype. The chain links TRBV7-2 to TRBJ2-1, with 8 positions matching TRBD2. Trimming took 7 bases from V and 1 from J; bases not matched to a gene: 3. Germline V gene sequence: CDR1 SGHTA, CDR2 FQGNSA. CDR3 length equals 14 residues. CDR3 nucleotides: TGTGCCAGCAAGGGCGGGGGGTCCTACAATGAGCAGTTCTTC. It codes for CASKGGGSYNEQFF.

This clonotype was seen repeatedly, ten times or more. CDR3 nucleotides: TGCGCCAGCAGCCAAGTTCGAGCAGAGACCCAGTACTTC. Translating it yields CASSQVRAETQYF. The chain recombines TRBV4-1 with TRBJ2-5; D gene uncertain. Between the trimmed V and J ends, which lost 1 base and 4 bases, there was a span of 7 bases. Germline CDR1 is MGHRA and CDR2 is YSYEKL. The CDR3 covers 13 residues.

In its sample, this clonotype was seen many times. V and J are TRBV4-1 and TRBJ1-2, with 8 bases identical to TRBD1. Germline CDR1 reads MGHRA; CDR2 reads YSYEKL. This CDR3 region has 16 residues. The J segment lost 0 bases and the V segment lost 3 bases, leaving 6 bases of the junction unmatched. The CDR3 DNA sequence: TGCGCCAGCAGCCAGGCCGGGACAGGATCTAACTATGGCTACACCTTC. Protein product: CASSQAGTGSNYGYTF.

This clonotype was observed at least ten times. The chain employs TRBV29-1 and TRBJ2-3; 8 nucleotides agree with TRBD1. Germline CDR1 reads SQVTM; CDR2 reads ANQGSEA. J was trimmed by 5 bases and V by 5 bases; bases with no gene match: 12. The CDR3 consists of 15 residues. CDR3 nucleotide sequence: TGCAGCGTTTCCTCAGGGACAGGAGTCTTAGATACGCAGTATTTT. Its protein product is CSVSSGTGVLDTQYF.

The chain links TRBV12-3 or TRBV12-4 to TRBJ2-7; TRBD1 matches at 7 bases. Unmatched junction bases numbered 20, after V lost 4 bases and J lost 2 bases. The CDR3 contains 19 residues. The DNA of the CDR3 is TGTGCCAGCAGTTCCTACGTCCCACACACAGGGGAGAGGGCCTACGAGCAGTACTTC. This gives the protein CASSSYVPHTGERAYEQYF.

This clonotype came up many times. The V and J genes are TRBV5-5 and TRBJ2-2; D possibly corresponds to TRBD2 (6 bases). CDR3 size: 15 residues. The V end lost 4 bases, the J end lost 2 bases, and 12 bases lay between the germline ends. Germline V CDR1 and CDR2: SGHKS, YYEKEE (reference sequence). CDR3 bases: TGTGCCAGCAGCCGGGGGTGGAGCAACACCGGGGAGCTGTTTTTT. This codes for CASSRGWSNTGELFF.

The chain couples TRBV6-1 to TRBJ1-1; D is undetermined. V lost 2 bases and J lost 5, with 15 bases in between. This CDR3 spans 15 amino acids. The germline CDR1 and CDR2 sequences are MNHNS and SASEGT. In DNA form, the CDR3 reads TGTGCCAGCAGTGAACAGGCAGCCTTGAGAACTGAAGCTTTCTTT. Translated: CASSEQAALRTEAFF.

This clonotype was detected ten times or more. The V gene is TRBV27, the J gene TRBJ1-1; D gene uncertain. The V and J ends lost 3 bases and 4 bases respectively, with 21 bases between them. The CDR3 is 17 amino acids. Germline V gene lookup returns CDR1 MNHEY and CDR2 SMNVEV (reference sequence). CDR3 residues: CASSFLGYSGRGTEAFF. CDR3 DNA: TGTGCCAGCAGTTTTCTCGGATATTCAGGTCGGGGCACTGAAGCTTTCTTT.

This clonotype came up a few times. This chain joins TRBV19 and TRBJ2-7; perhaps TRBD1 as D (5 bases). CDR3 length equals 14 residues. Trimming cost V 4 bases and J 2 bases, with 12 bases left between them. CDR1 and CDR2 from the germline V gene are LNHDA and SQIVND (reference sequence). This CDR3 reads CASSRGQAAYEQYF. CDR3 nucleotide sequence: TGTGCCAGTAGTAGGGGCCAGGCCGCCTACGAGCAGTACTTC.

This clonotype appeared many times. The rearrangement links TRBV6-2 or TRBV6-3 to TRBJ1-1; D unclear. The V gene lost 7 bases and the J gene lost 2 bases, with 8 bases spanning the gap. CDR3 length equals 12 residues. The germline CDR1 and CDR2 sequences are MNHEY and SVGEGT. CDR3 coding DNA: TGTGCCAGCACGGATCGAAACACTGAAGCTTTCTTT. This sequence encodes CASTDRNTEAFF.

There are many counts of this clonotype. V usage is TRBV9 and J usage is TRBJ2-3; no clear D gene. Trimming stripped 4 bases from V and 2 bases from J, with 17 bases between. The CDR3 sequence is 16 residues long. Germline CDR1 SGDLS, CDR2 YYNGEE. The CDR3 coding sequence is TGTGCCAGCAGCCCTGCAGTTTGGGGAACCACAGATACGCAGTATTTT. Protein sequence: CASSPAVWGTTDTQYF.

The gene calls are TRBV20-1 and TRBJ2-1; no definite D call. The ends were cut back, 6 bases at V and 2 bases at J, with 14 bases in the middle. There are 14 residues in the CDR3. Germline lookup yields CDR1 DFQATT and CDR2 SNEGSKA (reference sequence). The CDR3 protein is CSAPLFGAYNEQFF. The DNA for the CDR3 is TGCAGTGCGCCTCTGTTTGGGGCCTACAATGAGCAGTTCTTC.